The source of this T cell receptor (beta chain) is a study of T cell responses to AZD1222 COVID-19 vaccine. Study observations and caveats: Nearly half of spike-specific TCRs reportedly target unmutated variant regions. The study found vaccine-associated CD4 TCRs spanning spike, dominant at 160-218 and 743-854.

The method was immunoSEQ multiplex PCR; TCRdb's version includes in-frame clones alone and lacks a portion of them. The table lists under 150,000 clones, just over 90% of them singletons. The CDR3 is 14 amino acids. Germline assignment: CDR1 MNHNY and CDR2 SVGAGI (reference sequence). The trim removed 3 bases at V and 7 bases at J, leaving 7 bases unmatched. As to this clone: Its specificity is unknown.

This clonotype was obtained from an adult in good health. The chain links TRBV6-6 to TRBJ2-7; 9 bases map to TRBD2. The sequences come from peripheral blood, collected on day 0 of AZD1222 vaccination. CDR3 sequence reads: CASSYGPSGVEQYF. The CDR3 nucleotides are TGTGCCAGCAGTTATGGTCCTAGCGGGGTAGAGCAGTACTTC.